Listed here are 5 T cell receptor beta chains from one sample, sequenced in a study of CD8 T cells in Susac syndrome. After extraction with the RNeasy kit, roughly 0.45 to 1 ug of the RNA was reverse transcribed using random hexamers. TCRdb used MiXCR to reprocess the immunoSEQ multiplex PCR reads, holding one entry per CDR3 protein. Here the sample spans fewer than 85,000 distinct CDR3 sequences, about 95% being singletons. Sequenced sample: CD8+ T cells from PBMCs. The source of these receptors is a human donor with Susac syndrome.

The chain recombines TRBV12-3 or TRBV12-4 with TRBJ2-5, with 11 nucleotides matching TRBD2. The CDR3 is made up of 15 amino acids. The junction had 9 bases not matched to a gene; V was cut back by 7 bases and J by 5 bases. CDR3 loop: CASKSSLAGAETQYF. CDR3 sequence (DNA): TGTGCCAGCAAATCATCACTAGCGGGAGCTGAGACCCAGTACTTC.

This chain links TRBV5-4 with TRBJ1-5, with TRBD1 matching over 7 bases. CDR3 length: 13 residues. CDR1 and CDR2 (germline): SGHNT, YYREEE (reference sequence). V lost 3 bases, J lost 7 bases, and 4 bases stayed unmatched. This chain's CDR3 is CASSSDRAQPQHF. The CDR3 bases are TGTGCCAGCAGCTCTGACAGGGCCCAGCCCCAGCATTTT.

V is TRBV19 and J is TRBJ2-1; D is perhaps TRBD2 (5 bases). CDR3 length equals 13 residues. With 5 bases removed from V and 5 bases from J, the gap between germline ends came to 10 bases. CDR1 is LNHDA and CDR2 is SQIVND in the germline V gene (reference sequence). The CDR3 protein is CASSAGGDNEQFF. The CDR3 DNA reads TGTGCCAGTAGTGCGGGTGGAGACAATGAGCAGTTCTTC.

In its sample, this clonotype was seen a few times. The chain recombines TRBV4-2 with TRBJ2-7; TRBD2 matches 11 bases. V was pared by 0 bases and J by 0 bases, with 1 base of the junction left unmatched. This CDR3 has 16 amino acids. The germline V gene has CDR1 LGHNA and CDR2 YNFKEQ. The CDR3 sequence: CASSQDGTSGSYEQYF. DNA for the CDR3: TGTGCCAGCAGCCAAGATGGGACTAGCGGCTCCTACGAGCAGTACTTC.

The rearrangement links TRBV7-2 to TRBJ2-1; unclear D gene. V lost 6 bases and J 0 bases, leaving 15 bases between the germline ends. This CDR3 comprises 16 residues. Germline V lookup: CDR1 SGHTA, CDR2 FQGNSA. CDR3 sequence (DNA): TGTGCCAGCAGAATCTCGCCGGCTAGCTCCTACAATGAGCAGTTCTTC. It specifies CASRISPASSYNEQFF. Looking up the rest from reference TRBV7-2 and TRBJ2-1 gives the full variable domain: GAGVSQSPSNKVTEKGKDVELRCDPISGHTALYWYRQSLGQGLEFLIYFQGNSAPDKSGLPSDRFSAERTGGSVSTLTIQRTQQEDSAVYLCASRISPASSYNEQFFGPGTRLTVL.